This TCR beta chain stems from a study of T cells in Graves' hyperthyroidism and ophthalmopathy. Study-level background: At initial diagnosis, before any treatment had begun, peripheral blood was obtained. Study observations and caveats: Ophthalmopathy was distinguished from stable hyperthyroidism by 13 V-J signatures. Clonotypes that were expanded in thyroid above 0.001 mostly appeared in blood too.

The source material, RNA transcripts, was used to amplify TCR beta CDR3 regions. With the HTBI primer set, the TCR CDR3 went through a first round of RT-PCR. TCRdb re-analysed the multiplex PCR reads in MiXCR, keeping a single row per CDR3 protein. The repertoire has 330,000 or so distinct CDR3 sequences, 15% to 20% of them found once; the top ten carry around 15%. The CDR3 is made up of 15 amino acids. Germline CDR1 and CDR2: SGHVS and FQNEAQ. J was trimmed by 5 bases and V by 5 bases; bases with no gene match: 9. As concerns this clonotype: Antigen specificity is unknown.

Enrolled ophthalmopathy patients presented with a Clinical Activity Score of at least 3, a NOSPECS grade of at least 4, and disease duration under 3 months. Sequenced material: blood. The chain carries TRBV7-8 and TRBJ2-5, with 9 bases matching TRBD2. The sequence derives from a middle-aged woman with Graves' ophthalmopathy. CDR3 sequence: CASSQVAAGGETQYF. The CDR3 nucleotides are TGTGCCAGCAGCCAAGTTGCAGCGGGAGGCGAGACCCAGTACTTC.